Each of the 16 T cell receptor beta chains below was sequenced from the same sample in a study of blood T cell repertoires in COVID-19. Sequencing used immunoSEQ multiplex PCR; TCRdb keeps in-frame clones, though not all of them. The repertoire consists of roughly 290,000 clones, with 89% occurring once and the leading ten covering approximately 1.5%. The sequenced material came from PBMCs or T cells enriched from blood (not recorded which). Every receptor here comes from a woman in her thirties or forties who had recovered from COVID-19.

The CDR3: CASSVTGDYGYTF. The CDR3 DNA is TGTGCCAGCAGCGTAACGGGGGACTATGGCTACACCTTC. The chain uses TRBV11-2 and TRBJ1-2; the D gene is possibly TRBD1 (5 bases). CDR1 is SGHAT and CDR2 is FQNNGV in the germline V gene. V shed 5 bases and J shed 3 bases, with 10 bases lying between them. This CDR3 is built from 13 residues.

The chain uses TRBV5-8 and TRBJ1-2; 7 nucleotides align to TRBD1. Looked up from germline, CDR1 is SGHTS and CDR2 is YDEGEE. V lost 4 bases, J lost 8 bases, and 14 bases stayed unmatched. The CDR3 length is 15 residues. The CDR3 spells CASSSLTGPVNGYTF. The CDR3 DNA follows: TGTGCCAGCAGCAGCCTGACAGGGCCGGTTAACGGCTACACCTTC.

The V and J genes are TRBV5-4 and TRBJ1-1, with 7 positions matching TRBD1. Per germline, CDR1 SGHNT and CDR2 YYREEE (reference sequence). With V trimmed by 2 bases and J by 3 bases, 7 bases remained unmatched. CDR3 length: 15 residues. Written as DNA, the CDR3 is TGTGCCAGCAGCTTTAACAGGGGTGGGGACACTGAAGCTTTCTTT. Its translation: CASSFNRGGDTEAFF.

The chain links TRBV7-9 to TRBJ1-3; D unclear. The V gene lost 5 bases and the J gene lost 4 bases, with 12 bases spanning the gap. The CDR3 covers 14 residues. From germline, CDR1 is SEHNR and CDR2 FQNEAQ (reference sequence). CDR3 nucleotides: TGTGCCAGCAGCCCGGAGGTGTGGGGAAACACCATATATTTT. It is translated as CASSPEVWGNTIYF.

The V and J genes are TRBV5-1 and TRBJ1-3, with 9 positions matching TRBD1. Germline trimming cut 3 bases from V and 5 bases from J; bases unmatched to any gene: 3. This CDR3 spans 14 amino acids. Germline CDR1 reads SGHRS; CDR2 reads YFSETQ. The chain's CDR3 is CASSSTGGRNTIYF. The CDR3 DNA reads as TGCGCCAGCAGCTCGACAGGGGGTAGAAACACCATATATTTT.

The chain links TRBV19 to TRBJ1-5, with D tentatively TRBD1 (6 bases). CDR3 size: 18 residues. Germline loops: CDR1 LNHDA, CDR2 SQIVND (reference sequence). The V end was cut by 4 bases, the J end by 7 bases, with 26 bases between. CDR3 sequence: CASSKNSRSDRSLQPQHF. The DNA of the CDR3 is TGTGCCAGTAGTAAAAATTCGAGATCCGACAGGTCCCTACAGCCCCAGCATTTT.

The chain combines TRBV25-1 with TRBJ1-1, with TRBD1 identical over 10 bases. There are 16 residues in the CDR3. V was clipped by 2 bases and J by 3 bases; unmatched bases: 6. CDR1 and CDR2 (germline): MGHDK, SYGVNS. CDR3 nucleotide sequence: TGTGCCAGCAGTGAAGCAACGGGGACAGGGGACACTGAAGCTTTCTTT. Encoded protein: CASSEATGTGDTEAFF.

The chain has TRBV7-2 and TRBJ2-7, with TRBD2 matching over 8 bases. There are 15 residues in the CDR3. The germline gives CDR1 SGHTA, CDR2 FQGNSA. After removal of 5 bases from V and 3 bases from J, the junction contained 9 bases not matched to a gene. The CDR3 DNA follows: TGTGCCAGCAGCCCACATAGCGGGATTGGCTACGAGCAGTACTTC. Translating gives CASSPHSGIGYEQYF.

The CDR3 nucleotides are TGCGCCAGCAGCTTGGAAACCCCGGACCCCCCGTTAGGGGGCGGGGAGCTGTTTTTT. Translation gives CASSLETPDPPLGGGELFF. The V call is TRBV5-1, the J call TRBJ2-2; D might be TRBD1 (6 bases). CDR1 and CDR2 (germline): SGHRS, YFSETQ. V lost 0 bases and J lost 7, with 25 bases in between. The CDR3 is 19 amino acids.

V gene TRBV9 combines with J gene TRBJ2-7, with 7 bases matching TRBD1. V was clipped by 0 bases and J by 2 bases; unmatched bases: 8. The CDR3 contains 16 residues. From germline, CDR1 is SGDLS and CDR2 YYNGEE. CDR3 nucleotides: TGTGCCAGCAGCGTAGAAGCCGGGACAGCCCCCTACGAGCAGTACTTC. Translation: CASSVEAGTAPYEQYF.

V is TRBV24-1 and J is TRBJ2-1, with a possible D match to TRBD2 (6 bases). Germline V gene sequence: CDR1 KGHDR, CDR2 SFDVKD. The CDR3 runs 14 residues. With 6 bases removed from V and 6 bases from J, the gap between germline ends came to 14 bases. Here the CDR3 reads CATSPPGSVNEQFF. Here the CDR3 DNA reads TGTGCCACCAGTCCCCCCGGGAGCGTCAATGAGCAGTTCTTC.

This clone has just one count. The genes are TRBV4-2 and TRBJ1-4; the D gene is possibly TRBD1 (6 bases). Trimming took off 4 bases at V and 8 bases at J, with 20 bases between the two ends. The germline V gene encodes CDR1 LGHNA and CDR2 YNFKEQ. The CDR3 consists of 16 residues. CDR3 region: CASSRWMSGALEKLFF. The CDR3 DNA is TGTGCCAGCAGCCGGTGGATGTCAGGGGCATTGGAAAAACTGTTTTTT.

The chain links TRBV27 to TRBJ2-2, with 10 bases identical to TRBD1. Trimming at V came to 6 bases and at J to 5 bases, leaving 3 bases not matched to a gene. The CDR3 is 14 residues long. Germline assignment: CDR1 MNHEY and CDR2 SMNVEV (reference sequence). CDR3 sequence reads: CASRGQGRTGELFF. The CDR3 DNA reads as TGTGCCAGCAGGGGACAGGGGAGGACCGGGGAGCTGTTTTTT.

The genes are TRBV7-9 and TRBJ2-1; TRBD1 is a possible D gene (6 bases). V lost 7 bases to trimming and J lost 1 base, with 14 bases between them. This CDR3 spans 15 amino acids. Germline-derived CDR1 and CDR2 are SEHNR and FQNEAQ (reference sequence). The CDR3 reads CASISDRISYNEQFF. The DNA of the CDR3 is TGTGCCAGCATTAGTGACAGGATATCCTACAATGAGCAGTTCTTC.

The genes are TRBV29-1 and TRBJ2-1; TRBD1 aligns across 7 bases. The CDR3 is 14 residues long. Germline CDR1 SQVTM, CDR2 ANQGSEA. The DNA of the CDR3 is TGCATCGGGACGACAGGGATGCCCTACAATGAGCAGTTCTTC. Its protein is CIGTTGMPYNEQFF.

The DNA for the CDR3 is TGTGCCAGCAGCTTAACAGGGGGCGCAGATACGCAGTATTTT. It yields the protein CASSLTGGADTQYF. The gene calls are TRBV7-9 and TRBJ2-3; 9 bases map to TRBD1. The length of the CDR3 is 14 residues. V lost 2 bases to trimming and J lost 4 bases; unmatched junction nucleotides: 1. CDR1 is SEHNR and CDR2 is FQNEAQ in the germline V gene (reference sequence).